This T cell receptor beta chain came from a study of tumor and adjacent non-tumor tissue in lung cancer. Regarding the study as a whole: TCR diversity was significantly greater in tumor than normal lung tissue.

RNA was extracted from bulk tissue without any cell sorting. Distant lung tissue was collected more than 3 cm away from the tumor edge. A modified ARM-PCR protocol with three rounds of nested PCR amplified TCRbeta. TCRdb processed the multiplex PCR reads anew with MiXCR; each CDR3 protein has one entry. In the table there are 35,000 to 55,000 distinct CDR3 sequences, roughly two thirds of which are singletons. Per germline, CDR1 DFQATT and CDR2 SNEGSKA (reference sequence). This CDR3 has 14 amino acids. About this clonotype: Its antigen remains unknown. One end of the junction is discordant with germline, which a read error may explain.

The chain recombines TRBV20-1 with TRBJ2-1; TRBD1 matches 7 bases. The receptor's source is a woman in her thirties or forties with non-small cell lung cancer. Sequenced: distant non-tumor lung tissue. DNA for the CDR3: TGCAGTACTAGGGCTATAGACAGGGAGAATGAGCAGTTCTTC. This encodes CSTRAIDRENEQFF.